The rows below give T cell receptor beta chains drawn from one sample of a study of blood T cell repertoires in COVID-19. Here immunoSEQ multiplex PCR was the method, and the copy in TCRdb shows in-frame clones only, minus some. This sample yields under 200,000 clones, of which about 88% are seen a single time; around 1.9% belongs to the top ten. What was sequenced was peripheral blood. The origin of the receptors is a man between 65 and 85 years old with active or convalescent COVID-19. CDR3s include the opening cysteine and the closing phenylalanine or tryptophan. The order of the fields is V gene, D gene, clone size, J gene, CDR3 DNA, CDR3 protein. A D gene is named only where the DNA matches it firmly. Not every row has a clone size; where given, it reads once, few, many or a size class.

>TRBV5-1|TRBD1|once|TRBJ2-2
TGCGCCAGCAGCTTGGCGACAGGGCGCACCGGGGAGCTGTTTTTT
CASSLATGRTGELFF
>TRBV6-2/TRBV6-3|NA|NA|TRBJ1-2
TGTGCCAGCAGTTACCCTCTATCTGGCTACACCTTC
CASSYPLSGYTF
>TRBV6-5|NA|NA|TRBJ1-5
TGTGCCAGCACCAGGGACACAGGCAATCAGCCCCAGCATTTT
CASTRDTGNQPQHF
>TRBV19|TRBD1|NA|TRBJ2-5
TGTGCCAGTAGGGACAGGGGTTCTGGGACCCAGTACTTC
CASRDRGSGTQYF
>TRBV28|TRBD2|once|TRBJ2-1
TGTGCCAGCAGGCTAGCGGACTCCTACAATGAGCAGTTCTTC
CASRLADSYNEQFF
>TRBV5-1|TRBD1|NA|TRBJ1-4
TGCGCCAGCAGCTTGGCCCCGGGTGGAGGGGGCCTCGCTAATGAAAAACTGTTTTTT
CASSLAPGGGGLANEKLFF
>TRBV29-1|TRBD2|NA|TRBJ2-2
TGCAGCGTTTCCAGGACTAGCGGGAACACCGGGGAGCTGTTTTTT
CSVSRTSGNTGELFF
>TRBV6-2/TRBV6-3|NA|NA|TRBJ2-3
TGTGCCAGCAGTTACCCGTCGCAGGCCCTTCTTACAGATACGCAGTATTTT
CASSYPSQALLTDTQYF
>TRBV19|NA|NA|TRBJ2-2
TGTGCCAGTAGTATGACGGGAACCGGGGAGCTGTTTTTT
CASSMTGTGELFF
>TRBV18|NA|few|TRBJ2-2
TGTGCCAGCTCACCACGTCTGGTACTGGACACCGGGGAGCTGTTTTTT
CASSPRLVLDTGELFF
>TRBV9|NA|NA|TRBJ2-2
TGTGCCAGCAGCGGACTGAACGGGGAGCTGTTTTTT
CASSGLNGELFF
>TRBV11-2|NA|NA|TRBJ2-2
TGTGCCAGCAGACAGGACAGAACGAACACCGGGGAGCTGTTTTTT
CASRQDRTNTGELFF
>TRBV5-8|NA|NA|TRBJ1-3
TGTGCCAGCAGCTTCCGGGACACCTACAGCTCCCGACCTTTT
CASSFRDTYSSRPF
>TRBV28|TRBD1|NA|TRBJ1-6
TGTGCCACACTGGGCAGGGGGGATTCACCCCTCCACTTT
CATLGRGDSPLHF
>TRBV28|TRBD2|NA|TRBJ2-3
TGTGCCAGCAGTTTAATTTCCGGGCTAGCGGGGGGATATACGCAGTATTTT
CASSLISGLAGGYTQYF
>TRBV27|NA|NA|TRBJ1-6
TGTGCCAGCAGTTTATCCTCTGGGTCAGACAGATCATGGCCCCTCCACTTT
CASSLSSGSDRSWPLHF
>TRBV19|NA|NA|TRBJ1-4
TGTGCCAGTAGTATAGCAGGGATCGGTGAAAAACTGTTTTTT
CASSIAGIGEKLFF
>TRBV7-2|NA|NA|TRBJ2-5
TGTGCCAGCAGCCGTGGCCGGGAGCAAGAGACCCAGTACTTC
CASSRGREQETQYF
>TRBV4-3|NA|NA|TRBJ1-1
TGCGCCAGCAGACCAGGCAGCCAGGCTAACACTGAAGCTTTCTTT
CASRPGSQANTEAFF
>TRBV6-2/TRBV6-3|TRBD1|NA|TRBJ2-7
TGTGCCAGCAGCTCAGACAGGGAATACTCCTACGAGCAGTACTTC
CASSSDREYSYEQYF
>TRBV28|NA|NA|TRBJ2-6
TGTGCCAGCCTTACGGCTGGGGCCAACGTCCTGACTTTC
CASLTAGANVLTF
>TRBV7-2|NA|NA|TRBJ2-2
TGTGCCAGCAGCTTAGCCGGCGGTGCCGGGGAGCTGTTTTTT
CASSLAGGAGELFF
>TRBV7-9|TRBD2|NA|TRBJ2-1
TGTGCCAGCAGCTTAGGGACAGCGGGAGGGCTTTACAATGAGCAGTTCTTC
CASSLGTAGGLYNEQFF
>TRBV5-6|TRBD1|once|TRBJ1-5
TGTGCCAGCAACTATCAGGGGGCAGGCAATCAGCCCCAGCATTTT
CASNYQGAGNQPQHF
>TRBV5-6|TRBD2|NA|TRBJ2-3
TGTGCCAGCAGCGCCGGCCTAGCGGGAGGGACAGATACGCAGTATTTT
CASSAGLAGGTDTQYF
>TRBV5-1|NA|NA|TRBJ1-2
TGCGCCAGCACCCCGGGGGGGATCCTACTTGGTGGCTACACCTTC
CASTPGGILLGGYTF
>TRBV7-8|TRBD2|once|TRBJ2-5
TGTGCCAGCAGCTTAAGACTAGCGGGGGGGGTAGAGACCCAGTACTTC
CASSLRLAGGVETQYF
>TRBV21-1|NA|NA|TRBJ2-1
TGTGCCAGCAGCAAAGTTCGGCAGGGGGTGCTCTCCTACAATGAGCAGTTCTTC
CASSKVRQGVLSYNEQFF
>TRBV18|NA|NA|TRBJ2-7
TGTGCCAGCTCACCAGGGAGAGACTACGAGCAGTACTTC
CASSPGRDYEQYF
>TRBV6-2/TRBV6-3|NA|NA|TRBJ2-5
TGTGCCAGCAGTTCAGAAGCGGAGACCCAGTACTTC
CASSSEAETQYF
>TRBV5-1|TRBD2|NA|TRBJ2-3
TGCGCCAGCAGCGTGGCGAAAATAGCGGGAGGGAGGTCAGATACGCAGTATTTT
CASSVAKIAGGRSDTQYF
>TRBV29-1|TRBD1|NA|TRBJ1-4
TGCAGCGTTCCGGGACAGGGGAATGAAAAACTGTTTTTT
CSVPGQGNEKLFF
>TRBV7-9|NA|NA|TRBJ2-1
TGTGCCAGCAGACGAAATAAACAGGGTCGGGATGAGCAGTTCTTC
CASRRNKQGRDEQFF